The present T cell receptor beta chain was sequenced within a study of cytotoxic CD8 clonotypes in ibrutinib-treated CLL. The data were produced by immunoSEQ multiplex PCR, yet TCRdb's version contains in-frame clones alone and is incomplete. The sample shows 95,000 to 100,000 clones, almost 80% of them seen only once. This clone is a singleton in its sample. Its matching antigen is unknown. Sequence at one end of the junction differs from germline and may be a read error. Whole-study results and caveats: Clonality increased at ibrutinib response and stayed stable in sustained remission. At progression, however, it fell back toward baseline.

There are 12 residues in the CDR3. CDR1 and CDR2 (germline): SGHAT, FQNNGV. The source material was PBMCs, sampled after 12 months of ibrutinib treatment. This chain uses TRBV11-2 with TRBJ2-3; 9 nucleotides line up with TRBD1. The sequence came from a human donor with chronic lymphocytic leukemia. The CDR3 bases are TGTGCCAGCAGCTTAGTACCGGGACAGGGACTTTTT. This sequence encodes CASSLVPGQGLF.